The rows below give T cell receptor beta chains drawn from one sample of a study of cytomegalovirus exposure and HLA in healthy donors. Measured with immunoSEQ multiplex PCR; TCRdb has only the in-frame clones, and not every one. Of 100,000 to 150,000 clones in the sample, around 73% are singletons; the top ten hold over 4%. The sequenced sample was PBMCs. The origin of the receptors is a man aged 60 to 75 in good health and CMV-seropositive. The CDR3 runs from the conserved cysteine through the conserved F or W. Each record gives: V gene, D gene, clone size, J gene, CDR3 DNA, CDR3 protein. The D gene is left open where the match is weak. Not all rows give a size; the values are once, few, many and, for expanded clones, a class.

V gene: TRBV29-1
D gene: -
clone size: few
J gene: TRBJ1-2
CDR3 DNA: TGCAGCGTTGAAGACGGATCGGGAGCCTATGGCTACACCTTC
CDR3 protein: CSVEDGSGAYGYTF

V gene: TRBV29-1
D gene: TRBD1
clone size: once
J gene: TRBJ1-5
CDR3 DNA: TGCAGCGTTGAGACAGGGAATAACAATCAGCCCCAGCATTTT
CDR3 protein: CSVETGNNNQPQHF

V gene: TRBV13
D gene: TRBD1
clone size: -
J gene: TRBJ2-3
CDR3 DNA: TGTGCCAGCAGCTCCGCAGGGGGAATAGATACGCAGTATTTT
CDR3 protein: CASSSAGGIDTQYF

V gene: TRBV6-4
D gene: -
clone size: -
J gene: TRBJ1-6
CDR3 DNA: TGTGCCAGCAGTGACCAGGCCTGGACACCCCTCCACTTT
CDR3 protein: CASSDQAWTPLHF

V gene: TRBV4-1
D gene: -
clone size: -
J gene: TRBJ1-3
CDR3 DNA: TGCGCCAGCAGCCCCGATCGGGGAGAATATTCTGGAAACACCATATATTTT
CDR3 protein: CASSPDRGEYSGNTIYF

V gene: TRBV6-5
D gene: TRBD1
clone size: -
J gene: TRBJ1-2
CDR3 DNA: TGTGCCAGCAGTTACTCCCTCAGGGGGGTCTATGGCTACACCTTC
CDR3 protein: CASSYSLRGVYGYTF

V gene: TRBV28
D gene: -
clone size: -
J gene: TRBJ1-2
CDR3 DNA: TGTGCCAGCAGTTTATCACACCCGTATGGCTACACCTTC
CDR3 protein: CASSLSHPYGYTF

V gene: TRBV9
D gene: -
clone size: -
J gene: TRBJ2-5
CDR3 DNA: TGTGCCAGCAGCGTATCCCCTGGCTCGCCCCAGTACTTC
CDR3 protein: CASSVSPGSPQYF

V gene: TRBV5-1
D gene: -
clone size: -
J gene: TRBJ2-3
CDR3 DNA: TGCGCCAGCAGCTTTTCACCGGGGGGCCCAGATACGCAGTATTTT
CDR3 protein: CASSFSPGGPDTQYF

V gene: TRBV28
D gene: TRBD1
clone size: -
J gene: TRBJ2-7
CDR3 DNA: TGTGCCAGCAGTGTTACAGGGGGCGAATCAGGGGGAGAGCAGTACTTC
CDR3 protein: CASSVTGGESGGEQYF

V gene: TRBV28
D gene: -
clone size: -
J gene: TRBJ2-2
CDR3 DNA: TGTGCCAGCAGTCAACAGGGGAGGTGGGAAGCTACCGGGGAGCTGTTTTTT
CDR3 protein: CASSQQGRWEATGELFF

V gene: TRBV6-5
D gene: -
clone size: -
J gene: TRBJ2-1
CDR3 DNA: TGTGCCAGCAGTTACGGAGGGGGCGGACTCGATGAGCAGTTCTTC
CDR3 protein: CASSYGGGGLDEQFF

V gene: TRBV4-1
D gene: TRBD1
clone size: -
J gene: TRBJ1-2
CDR3 DNA: TGCGCCAGCAGCCAAGCCCGACAGGGCTTGAGTGGCTACACCTTC
CDR3 protein: CASSQARQGLSGYTF

V gene: TRBV11-2
D gene: -
clone size: once
J gene: TRBJ2-2
CDR3 DNA: TGTGCCAGCAGCCCGGGTACCCCGAGGTCATTTTGGAACACCGGGGAGCTGTTTTTT
CDR3 protein: CASSPGTPRSFWNTGELFF

V gene: TRBV28
D gene: -
clone size: -
J gene: TRBJ2-2
CDR3 DNA: TGTGCCAGCAGTTTAACAATGGTACAGGGAGCCACCGGGGAGCTGTTTTTT
CDR3 protein: CASSLTMVQGATGELFF

V gene: TRBV7-2
D gene: -
clone size: few
J gene: TRBJ1-1
CDR3 DNA: TGTGCCAGCAGCTCGCAGGCGAACACTGAAGCTTTCTTT
CDR3 protein: CASSSQANTEAFF

V gene: TRBV7-3
D gene: -
clone size: few
J gene: TRBJ2-2
CDR3 DNA: TGTGCCAGCAGCCTCCTCTCTTCTACCGGGGAGCTGTTTTTT
CDR3 protein: CASSLLSSTGELFF

V gene: TRBV28
D gene: TRBD2
clone size: -
J gene: TRBJ2-7
CDR3 DNA: TGTGCCAGCAGTTGGGGGGGTAGCTCCTACGAGCAGTACTTC
CDR3 protein: CASSWGGSSYEQYF

V gene: TRBV7-6
D gene: -
clone size: -
J gene: TRBJ1-2
CDR3 DNA: TGTGCCAGCAGCCCAACGGGGGTTGGTGGCTACACCTTC
CDR3 protein: CASSPTGVGGYTF

V gene: TRBV28
D gene: TRBD1
clone size: -
J gene: TRBJ1-4
CDR3 DNA: TGTGCCAGCAGCCTCAGGGGGCTAGATGAAAAACTGTTTTTT
CDR3 protein: CASSLRGLDEKLFF

V gene: TRBV9
D gene: TRBD1
clone size: few
J gene: TRBJ1-1
CDR3 DNA: TGTGCCAGCAGCGTAGTCCGGGACAGTATGAACACTGAAGCTTTCTTT
CDR3 protein: CASSVVRDSMNTEAFF